The rows below give T cell receptor beta chains drawn from one sample of a study of cytomegalovirus exposure and HLA in healthy donors. Measured with immunoSEQ multiplex PCR; TCRdb has only the in-frame clones, and not every one. The data contain 95,000 to 150,000 clones, roughly three quarters of them singletons. Sequenced: PBMCs. The receptors here all came from a woman aged 30 to 39 in good health and CMV-seronegative. Both conserved end residues are part of each CDR3. The D gene is left open where the match is weak. Some rows mark clone size as missing; the rest say once, few, many or name a class of expanded clone.

cdr3_nt	cdr3_aa	d_call	j_call	v_call	clone_size
TGTGCCAGCAGGAGTCGGGAGGGCTCCTACGAGCAGTACTTC	CASRSREGSYEQYF	TRBD2	TRBJ2-7	TRBV6-5	once
TGCAGCGTTGTTATCCCACCAGGAAACTATGGCTACACCTTC	CSVVIPPGNYGYTF	.	TRBJ1-2	TRBV29-1	.
TGTGCCTGGAGTCAGGGGACCAATCAGCCCCAGCATTTT	CAWSQGTNQPQHF	.	TRBJ1-5	TRBV30	.
TGTGCCAGCAGTTATTGGACTGGGCGCTCCTACGAGCAGTACTTC	CASSYWTGRSYEQYF	.	TRBJ2-7	TRBV27	.
TGTGCTAGTGGTTTCTCTCGGCAGCAGGACGAGCAGTACTTC	CASGFSRQQDEQYF	.	TRBJ2-7	TRBV12-5	.
TGCGCCAGCAGCTTGGGCGGGGAATCAGAGACCCAGTACTTC	CASSLGGESETQYF	.	TRBJ2-5	TRBV5-1	few
TGTGCCAGCAGTGACGTGAGGAGGTCGATTGGTGAGCAGTTCTTC	CASSDVRRSIGEQFF	.	TRBJ2-1	TRBV25-1	once
TGTGCCAGCAGCCCCAGGACAGCTCGCGAGCAGTACTTC	CASSPRTAREQYF	.	TRBJ2-7	TRBV11-2	.
TGTGCCAGCAGCGTAGGCCAGGCCGCGAACACCGGGGAGCTGTTTTTT	CASSVGQAANTGELFF	.	TRBJ2-2	TRBV9	.
TGTGCCAGCAGCTTAGTTTGGGCCGGGACAGGGGGCACAGGGCAGTACTTC	CASSLVWAGTGGTGQYF	TRBD1	TRBJ2-7	TRBV11-2	.
TGTGCCAGCGACAGGAACAACTATGGCTACACCTTC	CASDRNNYGYTF	.	TRBJ1-2	TRBV2	.
TGTGCCACCAGCAGTTCTGACAGGTCCTTTGCTAGCTCCTATAATTCACCCCTCCACTTT	CATSSSDRSFASSYNSPLHF	.	TRBJ1-6	TRBV15	.
TGCGCCAGCAGCCAACCGGGGGGCCAACAGCCCCAGCATTTT	CASSQPGGQQPQHF	.	TRBJ1-5	TRBV4-1	few
TGTGCCAGCAGCAAAGACGTCCGGCAGGGGAGTCCTAATTCACCCCTCCACTTT	CASSKDVRQGSPNSPLHF	.	TRBJ1-6	TRBV7-2	.
TGTGCCAGCAGTGAGCGGTATGGCTACACCTTC	CASSERYGYTF	.	TRBJ1-2	TRBV6-5	few
TGTGCCTGGAGTCAACAAGAAAATCAGCCCCAGCATTTT	CAWSQQENQPQHF	.	TRBJ1-5	TRBV30	.
TGTGCCAGCTCACCAGGCAACAATCAGCCCCAGCATTTT	CASSPGNNQPQHF	.	TRBJ1-5	TRBV18	few
TGTGCTAGCAGCTTAGGGGGACAGGGGGCGTGGGATGAGCAGTTCTTC	CASSLGGQGAWDEQFF	TRBD1	TRBJ2-1	TRBV7-7	.
TGTGCCAGCAGTTTCTTTCAGCCGGGACAAAATGGCTACACCTTC	CASSFFQPGQNGYTF	.	TRBJ1-2	TRBV27	few
TGCGCCAGCAGCTTGGGGGGGGGTGGGTGGACTGAAGCTTTCTTT	CASSLGGGGWTEAFF	.	TRBJ1-1	TRBV5-1	.
TGCGCCAGCAGCTTGGGGCAGGGGCGTCCGATGGCTTTCTTT	CASSLGQGRPMAFF	.	TRBJ1-1	TRBV5-1	few
TGTGCCAGCAGCCCTAGCGGGAGAAGTTACGAGCAGTACTTC	CASSPSGRSYEQYF	TRBD2	TRBJ2-7	TRBV16	.
TGTGCCAGCAGCCGCGGGACTAGCGGGGGCGACGAGCAGTACTTC	CASSRGTSGGDEQYF	TRBD2	TRBJ2-7	TRBV7-8	.
TGTGCCAGCAGCCAGGGGCCAGATACGCAGTATTTT	CASSQGPDTQYF	.	TRBJ2-3	TRBV5-6	.
TGTGCCAGCAGCACGGGGACAGGGGGCGCGGTTTTCTACGAGCAGTACTTC	CASSTGTGGAVFYEQYF	.	TRBJ2-7	TRBV21-1	.
TGTGCCAGCAGCCAAGAGGCCAGCGGGGTCTCCTACGAGCAGTACTTC	CASSQEASGVSYEQYF	TRBD2	TRBJ2-7	TRBV4-2	.
TGTGCCAGTAGTACCTGGACTAGCGGGAGAGGGTTGGAGACCCAGTACTTC	CASSTWTSGRGLETQYF	TRBD2	TRBJ2-5	TRBV19	.
TGTGCCAGCAGCTTGGGGAACAGGTACCCCGGGGCCAACGTCCTGACTTTC	CASSLGNRYPGANVLTF	.	TRBJ2-6	TRBV5-4	.
TGCGCCAGCAGCTTGGCCCGAGACAGGGGTGAAAAGTCCTACGAGCAGTACTTC	CASSLARDRGEKSYEQYF	TRBD1	TRBJ2-7	TRBV5-1	.
TGTGCCAGCGGCTCCGCCCCCACTAGCACAGATACGCAGTATTTT	CASGSAPTSTDTQYF	.	TRBJ2-3	TRBV7-2	.
TGTGCCAGCAGGCCTAACAGGGGGGGGGAAGCTTTCTTT	CASRPNRGGEAFF	TRBD1	TRBJ1-1	TRBV27	.
TGTGCCAGTAGCCTTGGGACTAGCGGCCTCAATGAGCAGTTCTTC	CASSLGTSGLNEQFF	TRBD2	TRBJ2-1	TRBV19	.
TGTGCCAGCAGTCCCCAGGGGACTGAAGCTTTCTTT	CASSPQGTEAFF	.	TRBJ1-1	TRBV25-1	.
TGTGCCAGCATGAGGAGCGCACTCTATGGCTACACCTTC	CASMRSALYGYTF	.	TRBJ1-2	TRBV6-6	.
TGTGCTAGTGGTTCTTACATCTCGGGGGGGACTAGCGGGGAGACCCAGTACTTC	CASGSYISGGTSGETQYF	TRBD2	TRBJ2-5	TRBV12-5	.
TGCAGCGTTGAAGAAGGTAGGGGGGCTTTCTTT	CSVEEGRGAFF	.	TRBJ1-1	TRBV29-1	.
TGTGCCAGCAGCTCGGATACTAGGGGCTACACCTTC	CASSSDTRGYTF	.	TRBJ1-2	TRBV28	.
TGTGCCAGTAGTCTCGAGACTAGCGGGGGGGCCACCTACACAGATACGCAGTATTTT	CASSLETSGGATYTDTQYF	TRBD2	TRBJ2-3	TRBV19	.
TGTGCCAGCAGGATCGGGGGTCGTGGGGATACGCAGTATTTT	CASRIGGRGDTQYF	.	TRBJ2-3	TRBV6-1	.
TGTGCCAGCAGATTCCGGGGAGGCTCCTACAATGAGCAGTTCTTC	CASRFRGGSYNEQFF	.	TRBJ2-1	TRBV27	.
TGTGCCAGCAGCTTACCGACCCGACGGACACCCGACTTCTACGAGCAGTACTTC	CASSLPTRRTPDFYEQYF	.	TRBJ2-7	TRBV7-8	.
TGTGCCAGTAGTTTCGTGGGACAGCCCAACGCTGAAGCTTTCTTT	CASSFVGQPNAEAFF	TRBD1	TRBJ1-1	TRBV19	.
TGCGCCAGCAGCTTGTGGGGGCCGAACACTGAAGCTTTCTTT	CASSLWGPNTEAFF	.	TRBJ1-1	TRBV5-1	.
TGTGCCAGCAGCGCGAACCGACAGGGGCCTAACACCGGGGAGCTGTTTTTT	CASSANRQGPNTGELFF	TRBD1	TRBJ2-2	TRBV9	.
TGTGCCAGCAGTTACAGACGGGATGAGCAGTTCTTC	CASSYRRDEQFF	.	TRBJ2-1	TRBV6-6	.
TGTGCCACCCTTGACAGGGGTGATGGCTACACCTTC	CATLDRGDGYTF	.	TRBJ1-2	TRBV21-1	.
TGTGCCTGGAGTCAACGACTAGCGGGGCCCGCCTACGAGCAGTACTTC	CAWSQRLAGPAYEQYF	TRBD2	TRBJ2-7	TRBV30	.
TGCGCCAGCAGCTTGGCCGACAGGGCCGACTACGAGCAGTACTTC	CASSLADRADYEQYF	TRBD1	TRBJ2-7	TRBV5-1	.
TGTGCCAGCAGCCCCCGAGGGAGGGCGAACACTGAAGCTTTCTTT	CASSPRGRANTEAFF	.	TRBJ1-1	TRBV6-5	.
TGTGCCAGCAGCGTAGACGTACAGGGTCGCTACGAGCAGTACTTC	CASSVDVQGRYEQYF	.	TRBJ2-7	TRBV9	.
TGTGCCTGGAGTGTAAGTCCACAGGATAATGAAAAACTGTTTTTT	CAWSVSPQDNEKLFF	.	TRBJ1-4	TRBV30	.
TGTGCCAGTAGTGCCGTAGCGGGGGGGACGGATACGCAGTATTTT	CASSAVAGGTDTQYF	TRBD2	TRBJ2-3	TRBV19	.